The 30 T cell receptor beta chains below come from one sample, sequenced in a study of T-cell memory formation after mild COVID-19. TCRdb redid the calling of the 5' RACE reads with MiXCR, one entry per CDR3 protein. This sample has 200,000 to 250,000 distinct CDR3 sequences; around 17% occur once, and the top ten carry 3.5%. The sample consisted of PBMCs or a T cell subset sorted from them (not recorded which). These receptors came from a man aged 18 to 35 who had mild COVID-19 (a few samples of this study predate the infection). Cell type and time point are not known.

The chain carries TRBV5-1 and TRBJ2-1; no definite D call. In germline, CDR1 is SGHRS, CDR2 YFSETQ. The CDR3 has 16 residues. V was clipped by 1 base and J by 2 bases, with 13 bases between them. The CDR3 nucleotides are TGCGCCAGCAGCTTGCTCGCAGGATCGCCCTACAATGAGCAGTTCTTC. This encodes CASSLLAGSPYNEQFF.

The chain uses TRBV19 and TRBJ1-5, with 7 bases that match TRBD1. This CDR3 contains 18 residues. The germline CDR1 and CDR2 sequences are LNHDA and SQIVND (reference sequence). Unmatched junction bases numbered 12, after V lost 4 bases and J lost 0 bases. CDR3 sequence reads: CASSTGGTVKYSNQPQHF. CDR3 nucleotide sequence: TGTGCCAGTAGTACCGGGGGGACAGTCAAATATAGCAATCAGCCCCAGCATTTT.

This clonotype was found a few times. This chain uses TRBV7-2 with TRBJ2-5, with D possibly being TRBD2 (5 bases). The CDR3 loop spans 16 amino acids. The germline gives CDR1 SGHTA, CDR2 FQGNSA. V was pared by 7 bases and J by 7 bases, with 25 bases between. The CDR3, as DNA: TGTGCCAGCAAGATAACCTCGGGTCTAGCTGGAGGGACCCAGTACTTC. Its translation is CASKITSGLAGGTQYF.

This clonotype was counted a single time. The CDR3 region is CASSESRATDTQYF. The CDR3 DNA reads as TGTGCCAGCAGTGAGTCCCGAGCCACAGATACGCAGTATTTT. This chain links TRBV6-1 with TRBJ2-3; D is unclear. Between the trimmed V and J ends, which lost 3 bases and 2 bases, there was a span of 9 bases. This CDR3 has 14 residues. Germline CDR1 MNHNS, CDR2 SASEGT.

Only a few counts were recorded for this clonotype. J is TRBJ1-4 and V is TRBV4-3, with unresolved D. Trimming removed 0 bases at V and 4 bases at J, with 24 bases between. CDR1 is LGHNA, CDR2 YSLEER, per germline. The CDR3 spans 20 residues. CDR3 DNA: TGCGCCAGCAGCCAAGATCTCCCTAAGGTCACCCGGGTTCTTAATGAAAAACTGTTTTTT. Its translation: CASSQDLPKVTRVLNEKLFF.

This clonotype was seen only a few times. The CDR3 here is CASRRDRGIDTQYF. The DNA for the CDR3 is TGTGCCAGCAGGCGGGACAGGGGCATAGATACGCAGTATTTT. The chain employs TRBV12-3 or TRBV12-4 and TRBJ2-3, with TRBD1 matching over 10 bases. The CDR3 contains 14 residues. Trimming removed 6 bases from V and 5 bases from J; junction bases left unmatched: 5.

This chain uses TRBV5-1 with TRBJ1-1; possibly TRBD1 for D (5 bases). This CDR3 is 13 amino acids long. CDR1 and CDR2 from the germline V gene are SGHRS and YFSETQ. V shed 7 bases and J shed 1 base, with 11 bases lying between them. CDR3 sequence: CASRAGRNTEAFF. DNA for the CDR3: TGCGCCAGCCGCGCAGGGCGGAACACTGAAGCTTTCTTT.

This clonotype was observed at least ten times. The rearrangement joins TRBV7-2 to TRBJ2-2; D might be TRBD1 (6 bases). V was cut by 5 bases and J by 5 bases, with 9 bases left in between. Per the germline V gene, CDR1 is SGHTA and CDR2 is FQGNSA. The CDR3 is 13 residues long. The DNA for the CDR3 is TGTGCCAGCAGCGATCAGGGGACCGGGGAGCTGTTTTTT. Amino acids: CASSDQGTGELFF.

This clonotype was detected ten times or more. The genes are TRBV6-6 and TRBJ2-4, with D possibly being TRBD1 (5 bases). The V and J ends lost 5 bases and 10 bases respectively, with 15 bases between them. The CDR3 runs to 13 residues. Looked up from germline, CDR1 is MNHNY and CDR2 is SVGAGI (reference sequence). CDR3 sequence (DNA): TGTGCCAGCAGTCCCCAAGGACAAGTTATTCAGTACTTC. Translating gives CASSPQGQVIQYF.

The CDR3 loop is CSAASGGPNTGELFF. As DNA, the CDR3 is TGCAGTGCCGCTAGCGGGGGCCCGAACACCGGGGAGCTGTTTTTT. J is TRBJ2-2 and V is TRBV20-1; 10 bases fit TRBD2. Germline V gene data show CDR1 as DFQATT and CDR2 as SNEGSKA (reference sequence). Losses at the gene ends were 6 bases for V and 0 bases for J; bases not matched to a gene: 4. The CDR3 has 15 residues.

The chain links TRBV12-3 or TRBV12-4 to TRBJ1-3; the D gene is possibly TRBD1 (5 bases). Trimming removed 2 bases at V and 3 bases at J, with 8 bases between. The CDR3 is made up of 14 amino acids. The CDR3 reads CASSLWGIGNTIYF. DNA for the CDR3: TGTGCCAGCAGTTTATGGGGGATTGGAAACACCATATATTTT.

At least ten counts were recorded for this clonotype. This chain links TRBV7-2 with TRBJ2-7; TRBD2 agrees at 9 bases. V shed 3 bases, J shed 0 bases, and the junction held 3 bases outside the gene matches. This CDR3 spans 15 amino acids. Germline assignment: CDR1 SGHTA and CDR2 FQGNSA. This chain's CDR3 is CASSFSGGSSYEQYF. CDR3 bases: TGTGCCAGCAGCTTCAGCGGGGGGAGCTCCTACGAGCAGTACTTC.

The DNA of the CDR3 is TGTGCCAGCAGCTTAGGGGGACGGCAAGAGACCCAGTACTTC. Translating gives CASSLGGRQETQYF. The V and J genes are TRBV7-2 and TRBJ2-5; D may be TRBD1 or TRBD2 (5 bases each). With 1 base removed from V and 2 bases from J, the gap between germline ends came to 8 bases. This CDR3 is built from 14 residues. CDR1 is SGHTA and CDR2 is FQGNSA in the germline V gene.

This rearrangement joins TRBV18 to TRBJ1-1, with D possibly being TRBD1 (6 bases). The CDR3 length is 14 residues. The germline V gene has CDR1 KGHSH and CDR2 LQKENI. Trimming took off 6 bases at V and 7 bases at J, with 18 bases between the two ends. CDR3 sequence (DNA): TGTGCCAGCTCCCCCGACAGGAACTCTTATGAAGCTTTCTTT. Residues: CASSPDRNSYEAFF.

The chain joins TRBV3-1 to TRBJ2-5, with a tentative D call TRBD1 (6 bases). The V gene lost 1 base and the J gene lost 3 bases, with 6 bases spanning the gap. Germline CDR1 is LGHDT and CDR2 is YNNKEL (reference sequence). This CDR3 has 13 amino acids. The CDR3 loop reads CASSQAGEETQYF. The CDR3 DNA is TGTGCCAGCAGCCAAGCAGGGGAAGAGACCCAGTACTTC.

This chain's CDR3 is CASSADRPTFNYGYTF. CDR3 nucleotides: TGCGCCAGCAGCGCCGACAGGCCCACCTTTAACTATGGCTACACCTTC. The chain joins TRBV5-1 to TRBJ1-2; tentatively, D is TRBD1 (6 bases). V lost 4 bases and J 1 base, leaving 17 bases between the germline ends. Germline CDR1 SGHRS, CDR2 YFSETQ. CDR3 length: 16 amino acids.

This clonotype was observed a handful of times. J is TRBJ2-1 and V is TRBV5-4, with 13 bases that match TRBD2. The CDR3 has 15 amino acids. The germline V gene encodes CDR1 SGHNT and CDR2 YYREEE (reference sequence). V lost 4 bases to trimming and J lost 7 bases; unmatched junction nucleotides: 5. The CDR3 nucleotides read TGTGCCAGCAGCAAGACTAGCGGGGGGTTGAATGAGCAGTTCTTC. It is translated as CASSKTSGGLNEQFF.

This clonotype was found a few times. The chain employs TRBV11-2 and TRBJ1-1, with D tentatively TRBD1 (6 bases). The germline V gene has CDR1 SGHAT and CDR2 FQNNGV. The length of the CDR3 is 14 residues. V dropped 3 bases and J dropped 1 base, with 9 bases sitting between them. CDR3 amino acids: CASSFSTGNTEAFF. The CDR3 DNA reads as TGTGCCAGCAGCTTCTCGACAGGGAACACTGAAGCTTTCTTT.

V gene TRBV11-2 combines with J gene TRBJ2-2; TRBD1 matches at 8 bases. The CDR3 loop spans 16 amino acids. V was clipped by 6 bases and J by 6 bases; unmatched bases: 12. CDR1 and CDR2 from the germline V gene are SGHAT and FQNNGV. CDR3: CASSPLTGAAAGELFF. In nucleotides, the CDR3 is TGTGCCAGCAGTCCGTTGACAGGGGCGGCGGCCGGGGAGCTGTTTTTT. The full variable domain, completed using reference TRBV11-2 and TRBJ2-2, is EAGVAQSPRYKIIEKRQSVAFWCNPISGHATLYWYQQILGQGPKLLIQFQNNGVVDDSQLPKDRFSAERLKGVDSTLKIQPAKLEDSAVYLCASSPLTGAAAGELFFGEGSRLTVL.

This clonotype was observed a handful of times. This chain uses TRBV27 with TRBJ2-1; TRBD2 matches 12 bases. This CDR3 has 17 amino acids. Germline V gene lookup returns CDR1 MNHEY and CDR2 SMNVEV (reference sequence). J lost 2 bases, V lost 7 bases, and 9 bases had no gene match. The CDR3 sequence: CASILPPSGGAYNEQFF. The CDR3 coding sequence is TGTGCCAGCATCCTTCCCCCTAGCGGGGGGGCCTACAATGAGCAGTTCTTC.

The sample holds a few counts of this clonotype. The V gene is TRBV28, the J gene TRBJ1-5, with D unresolved. The germline CDR1 and CDR2 sequences are MDHEN and SYDVKM. V was cut by 5 bases and J by 8 bases, with 4 bases left in between. This CDR3 region has 10 residues. The CDR3 nucleotides read TGTGCCAGCAGTAGAGAGCCCCAGCATTTT. This codes for CASSREPQHF.

This chain links TRBV2 with TRBJ2-5; 8 bases line up with TRBD1. Germline assignment: CDR1 SNHLY and CDR2 FYNNEI. Trimming removed 2 bases from V and 1 base from J; junction bases left unmatched: 9. The CDR3 sequence is 17 residues long. Written as DNA, the CDR3 is TGTGCCAGCAGTGAAAGCGTGCTGGACAGGGCCCAAGAGACCCAGTACTTC. It encodes CASSESVLDRAQETQYF.

The rearrangement joins TRBV20-1 to TRBJ2-5; D unclear. Germline values: CDR1 DFQATT, CDR2 SNEGSKA (reference sequence). CDR3 length: 13 residues. Trimming stripped 5 bases from V and 4 bases from J, with 14 bases between. The CDR3 sequence: CSAPLSGLETQYF. CDR3 sequence (DNA): TGCAGTGCTCCGCTTTCGGGTCTAGAGACCCAGTACTTC.

This rearrangement joins TRBV5-1 to TRBJ2-2; the D is unclear. From germline, CDR1 is SGHRS and CDR2 YFSETQ. The CDR3 is 15 residues long. V lost 1 base and J lost 5, with 12 bases in between. CDR3 bases: TGCGCCAGCAGCTTGTACGAGCGCCGGACCGGGGAGCTGTTTTTT. Protein sequence: CASSLYERRTGELFF.

A remark on this clonotype: One end of the junction varies from germline; a read error may be responsible. The V call is TRBV7-3, the J call TRBJ2-7; the match to TRBD1 covers 11 bases. Germline CDR1 reads SGHTA; CDR2 reads FQGTGA. The CDR3 loop spans 15 amino acids. The CDR3 sequence: CASSVTGQGVDEQYF. In DNA, the CDR3 is TGTGCCAGCAGCGTAACGGGACAGGGGGTAGACGAGCAGTACTTC.

V gene TRBV6-5 combines with J gene TRBJ2-3; D uncertain. With 5 bases removed from V and 2 bases from J, the gap between germline ends came to 14 bases. This CDR3 is 15 amino acids long. Germline V gene lookup returns CDR1 MNHEY and CDR2 SVGAGI. CDR3 DNA sequence: TGTGCCAGCAGTCCCCTCTCGGCCACCACAGATACGCAGTATTTT. This encodes CASSPLSATTDTQYF.

This chain connects TRBV30 to TRBJ1-2, with D uncertain. The CDR3 extends over 13 amino acids. Germline values: CDR1 GTSNPN, CDR2 SVGIG (reference sequence). V dropped 1 base and J dropped 8 bases, with 14 bases sitting between them. The chain's CDR3 is CAWSDSLQGGYTF. The CDR3, as DNA: TGTGCCTGGAGTGACAGCCTTCAAGGGGGCTACACCTTC.

This clonotype came up a few times. The chain employs TRBV19 and TRBJ1-1; a possible D gene is TRBD1 (6 bases). Germline CDR1 is LNHDA and CDR2 is SQIVND (reference sequence). The CDR3 spans 14 residues. The V and J ends lost 6 bases and 1 base respectively, with 12 bases between them. The CDR3 loop is CASRTGYKNTEAFF. The CDR3 DNA follows: TGTGCCAGTAGAACAGGGTACAAGAACACTGAAGCTTTCTTT.

This clonotype was counted many times. The chain carries TRBV29-1 and TRBJ2-5; 7 bases line up with TRBD1. This CDR3 region has 12 residues. The germline gives CDR1 SQVTM, CDR2 ANQGSEA. After removal of 4 bases from V and 5 bases from J, the junction contained 4 bases not matched to a gene. The CDR3, as DNA: TGCAGCGTTGTAAGGGACAGTGAGACCCAGTACTTC. Translating it yields CSVVRDSETQYF.

The CDR3 DNA reads TGTGCCATCACCTCCGAGCCGCGGGGAAATTCACCCCTCCACTTT. It is translated as CAITSEPRGNSPLHF. J is TRBJ1-6 and V is TRBV10-3; D is undetermined. V shed 7 bases and J shed 7 bases, with 17 bases lying between them. The CDR3 is made up of 15 amino acids. CDR1 is ENHRY and CDR2 is SYGVKD in the germline V gene.